The text below deals with one TCR beta chain. This clone was detected only once. Its specific antigen is unknown. The sample holds no much larger clone one base away, and base qualities are not on file. Deletion took 11 bases off V and 7 bases off J, with a span of 29 bases between the germline ends. The cysteine opens and the phenylalanine closes a CDR3 of 16 amino acids. Left in the record is the CDR3 DNA by itself, 48 bases read in frame from the first base. CDR1 and CDR2, per the germline V gene, are SNHLY and FYNNEI. The cohort consisted of 600 or so healthy bone marrow donors. At the time of sampling, all cohort members were nominally healthy, though unrecorded immune exposures were likely present. The donor was CMV seropositive and was included in the group of about 290 seropositive cohort members. A peripheral blood sample was collected from each donor, and TCR beta sequencing was performed on peripheral blood mononuclear cells. Genomic DNA extraction from the blood cell samples was performed with the Qiagen DNeasy Blood Extraction Kit.

The data are from a study of cytomegalovirus exposure and HLA in healthy donors (dated by TCRdb to 2015 to 2018). Broadly, across the study: In an earlier analysis of 587 of the donors, 250 to 300 Gb of sequence data and approximately 100 million unique TCR beta sequences from about 190 million T cells were reported. Among almost 400 genotyped donors of the cohort, an average of about 240,000 unique TCR beta nucleotide sequences were sequenced per donor, around a sixth of them non-productive. A handful of DR-DQ haplotypes were treated as single units for association and clustering because of strong linkage in the cohort. Donor age, sex, ethnicity and CMV serostatus were compiled alongside the repertoire data. In addition to the first cohort of approximately 670 subjects, a separate validation cohort of some 120 different subjects was used. The number of donors typed differed by locus, with roughly 629-640 for A, B, C, DRB1 and DQB1, about 500 for DQA1, nearly 610 for DPA1, and 472 for DPB1. Class I and class II HLA loci were covered by the typing at four-digit resolution. The study profiled the T cell repertoires of 666 subjects by immunosequencing and related them to cytomegalovirus serostatus. An earlier analysis of around 580 of the donors used high-throughput TCR beta sequencing to judge whether each TCR beta V gene segment behaved as functional or pseudogenic. Every repertoire in the discovery cohort had been generated on one and the same sequencing platform. Rather than using new phenotypic data, the later analysis identified candidate immune exposures from TCR beta sequences and from how often those sequences occurred across donors. Of the roughly 430 genotyped donors, around 81% fell in the genetic ancestry cluster associated with self-reported Caucasian donors. An early release that covered some 640 HLA-typed donors contained 250 to 350 gigabases of sequencing data and some 87 million unique TCR sequences. The study combined high-throughput TCR immunosequencing, statistical association of individual TCRs with disease status, and machine learning to predict cytomegalovirus infection status. The study aimed to test whether signatures of past pathogen exposure could be identified by cataloging public T cell receptors. To study patterns of TCR occurrence, a later analysis re-analyzed previously published TCR beta repertoires from 666 donors and added high-resolution HLA genotyping. Genome-wide SNP genotypes for about 55% of the roughly 670 donors were used in a later genetic analysis, which treated that subset as a discovery cohort. Study-wide findings and limitations: Because HLA typing was unavailable for some donors at each locus, only the typed subset was used in association tests. Only TCR beta chains were sequenced in this cohort, and the absence of alpha or paired-chain data limited detectable features. The presence/absence analyses assumed that sequencing depth was roughly uniform across donors, and that assumption may not be true. In the study, around 150 TCR beta chains were listed as associated with cytomegalovirus. A few of the identified cytomegalovirus-associated TCR beta chains were confirmed in vitro to be specific for cytomegalovirus antigens. In a later analysis, several top co-occurrence clusters were reported to appear linked to parvovirus B19, influenza, CMV and Epstein-Barr virus. In both the original and validation cohorts, the classifier was reported to diagnose cytomegalovirus status with high specificity and sensitivity. Broadly in line with IMGT annotations, most TCR beta V segments showed up in productive rearrangements about 87% or about 30% of the time in an earlier analysis of around 600 of the donors. A later analysis found that HLA-associated TCR beta chains were more clonally expanded and had lower generation probabilities than equally common non-associated chains. Immune exposure information for the cohort was limited to CMV serostatus. When HLA alleles, especially DR and DQ, strongly co-occurred, TCR associations were difficult to assign to individual alleles. Across donors, most TCR sequences were observed very rarely, whereas some public TCRs were present in many individuals. Because counts were too low, 15 or so rarely observed V segments, including chromosome 9 orphons, were excluded from the earlier analysis of a few hundred of the donors. A later analysis found that most CMV-associated TCR beta chains appeared HLA-restricted, with HLA associations seemingly driven largely by CMV exposure. The authors suggested that the approach could potentially be extended to other disease states and immunological phenotypes. Compared with the roughly 670-donor mean, donors in an Asian-associated ancestry cluster had fewer N-insertions in productive TCRs, according to a later genetic analysis. A cluster of highly shared sequence variants was judged likely to be a technical artifact of the sequencing pipeline. Specific HLA alleles were associated with around 18,000 TCR beta sequences at a false discovery rate of 0.05 in a later analysis. In a later genetic analysis, a missense DCLRE1C variant was associated with V-gene and J-gene trimming of TCR beta chains, and the association was replicated in an independent cohort. In a later analysis, TCR association rates were found to vary across HLA loci, with the most associated TCRs seen for DRB1 alleles and the fewest for HLA-C alleles. A further reported finding was that TCR beta sequences accurately predicted the HLA-A and HLA-B alleles for most subjects in the first cohort. Correlated functional status among segregating V segments might reflect linkage disequilibrium, but an unknown experimental factor could not be ruled out. Some IMGT-functional V segments, including TRBV6-2 and TRBV6-3, could not be distinguished by the 87-base-pair reads and were therefore excluded.

Library preparation used the immunoSEQ multiplex PCR assay. For the multiplex PCR, a mixture combining 60 forward primers for TCR Vbeta segments and 13 reverse primers for TCR Jbeta segments was used. A multiplex PCR assay on genomic DNA amplified the CDR3 region of rearranged TCR beta genes. The amplified TCR beta libraries were sequenced on the Illumina HiSeq System as 87-base-pair reads. The original methods were these. A later analysis counted 75 million to 100 million unique TCR beta chains across the 550 to 800 repertoires, and around 9.9 million of these chains were shared by at least two donors. A nearest-neighbor algorithm error-corrected the raw reads and collapsed the reads into unique sequences, merging closely related sequences to remove PCR and sequencing errors. V, D and J gene segments were assigned by aligning CDR3 sequences to IMGT reference sequences. For a sequence to be retained, a match of at least six nucleotides was required to both a V gene segment and a J gene segment. Rearrangements were called productive when the CDR3 lacked stop codons and stayed in frame with V and J; all others were non-productive. CDR3 was defined by IMGT convention, running from the second conserved V-encoded cysteine to the conserved J-encoded phenylalanine. The earlier analysis of 587 of the donors excluded any sequence lacking an unambiguous match to a single V gene segment. An earlier analysis of some 610 of the donors called V segments functional above 56.7% productive rearrangements and segregating when the between-donor standard deviation exceeded 5%. A statistical classification framework was developed to diagnose cytomegalovirus status using the catalog of TCR beta chain sequences. V and J gene assignment, in a later analysis, came from comparing TCR nucleotide sequences with IMGT/GENE-DB human TR gene sequences. In a later analysis, CDR3 sequences and most-parsimonious VDJ recombination scenarios were assigned using the TCRdist pipeline. In a later analysis, each TCR beta chain was defined by its CDR3 amino acid sequence together with its V-gene family, and reads without a unique V-gene family were excluded. In a later analysis, 550 to 650 highly shared, low-generation-probability nucleotide sequences were removed to address suspected cross-contamination and a sequencing artifact. In a later analysis, a clonal expansion index for each public chain was calculated from normalized within-repertoire ranks of inferred template counts. In a later analysis, generation probabilities were computed using a VDJ recombination model fitted to out-of-frame rearrangements, and the results were checked against IGoR. Hypergeometric tests were used in a later analysis to score TCR-TCR, TCR-HLA and TCR-CMV co-occurrence, with a repertoire-size bias correction applied to the TCR pairs. In a later analysis, false discovery rates were estimated by permuting HLA or CMV assignments 20 times. In a later analysis, co-occurring TCRs were grouped using DBSCAN, with TCRdist sequence similarity added in when clustering inside HLA-allele-positive subsets. Repertoires with fewer than 30,000 or more than 120,000 public chains, plus five repertoires with anomalous nucleotide sharing, were excluded from co-occurrence clustering. TCRdb took this table from immuneACCESS and kept in-frame rearrangements with V and J called. Such tables lack part of the clones; where checked against another copy, unresolved V genes explain under half of the gap, and the rest is unexplained. The V and J calls and clone size are taken from that table; D and trimming were inferred from the DNA. The table for this sample lists 150,000 to 170,000 clones; more than 75% of them were counted only once. In total, the top ten clones hold roughly 7.7% of the sample.

The chain links TRBV2 with TRBJ1-2, with a tentative D gene TRBD1 over 6 matching bases. The source of this sequence is a man younger than 45 in good health and CMV-seropositive. Source material: PBMCs. The sequenced DNA: TGTGCCGGAACCAGTCAGGGAGGGGGTATCCTCGGTGGCTACACCTTC. Translated, it gives CAGTSQGGGILGGYTF.